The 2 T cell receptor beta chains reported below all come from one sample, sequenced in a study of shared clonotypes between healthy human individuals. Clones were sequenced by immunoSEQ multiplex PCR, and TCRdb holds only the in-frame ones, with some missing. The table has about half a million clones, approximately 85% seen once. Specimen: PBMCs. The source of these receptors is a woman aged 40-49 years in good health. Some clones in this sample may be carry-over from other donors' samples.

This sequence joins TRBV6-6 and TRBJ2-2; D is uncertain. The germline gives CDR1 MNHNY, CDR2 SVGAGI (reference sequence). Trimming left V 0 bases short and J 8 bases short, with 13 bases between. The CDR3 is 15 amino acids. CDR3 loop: CASSYSSVASGELFF. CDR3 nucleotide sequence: TGTGCCAGCAGTTACTCGTCCGTCGCGTCAGGGGAGCTGTTTTTT.

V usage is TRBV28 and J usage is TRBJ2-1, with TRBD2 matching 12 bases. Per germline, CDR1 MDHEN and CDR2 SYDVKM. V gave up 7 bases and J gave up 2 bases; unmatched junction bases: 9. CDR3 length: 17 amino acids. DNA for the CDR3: TGTGCCAGCACTACGGGACTAGCGGGTAACACCTACAATGAGCAGTTCTTC. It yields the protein CASTTGLAGNTYNEQFF.